This TCR beta chain was obtained from a study of blood T cell repertoires in COVID-19. Clones were sequenced by immunoSEQ multiplex PCR, and TCRdb holds only the in-frame ones, with some missing. Of a few hundred thousand clones in the sample, around 87% were seen once. Germline CDR1 SGHVS, CDR2 FQNEAQ. With 5 bases removed from V and 1 base from J, the gap between germline ends came to 13 bases. This CDR3 region has 15 residues. Donors were grouped by their self-reported clinical history. The rearrangement joins TRBV7-8 to TRBJ2-3; D gene unclear. This TCR was sampled from a man aged 40-55 years in a cohort exposed to, infected with or recovered from COVID-19 (not recorded which). Input material: PBMCs or T cells enriched from blood (not recorded which). CDR3 coding DNA: TGTGCCAGCAGCACTACTACCGGAGGCACAGATACGCAGTATTTT. Its translation: CASSTTTGGTDTQYF. Together with reference TRBV7-8 and TRBJ2-3, the CDR3 gives the full variable domain: GAGVSQSPRYKVAKRGQDVALRCDPISGHVSLFWYQQALGQGPEFLTYFQNEAQLDKSGLPSDRFFAERPEGSVSTLKIQRTQQEDSAVYLCASSTTTGGTDTQYFGPGTRLTVL.